These 6 T cell receptor beta chains came from one sample sequenced in a study of blood T cells in healthy people across ages (dated by TCRdb to between 2015 and 2017). Preparation of the library involved 5' RACE. TCRdb names Illumina HiSeq 2500 as the instrument used. A second roughly 7 to 11 cycle PCR used a sample-barcoded 5' primer and a J-beta primer mix. TCRdb reprocessing: public reads trimmed at Q25 with fastp, clones called with MiXCR, in-frame beta chains kept. Each entry is one CDR3 protein sequence, shown with its most common DNA and genes. The sample table records approximately 800,000 distinct CDR3 sequences; about 62% of these occur just once. The ten largest clonotypes hold 25% to 35% of the sample. The sample was blood. These receptors all stem from a man between 25 and 39 years old in good health.

The chain has TRBV29-1 and TRBJ1-5, with TRBD1 identical over 8 bases. The J segment lost 5 bases and the V segment lost 5 bases, leaving 2 bases of the junction unmatched. Looked up from germline, CDR1 is SQVTM and CDR2 is ANQGSEA. This CDR3 spans 12 amino acids. CDR3 amino acids: CSVIQGDQPQHF. In DNA, the CDR3 is TGCAGCGTTATACAGGGGGATCAGCCCCAGCATTTT.

CDR3 residues: CSGVGVDTQYF. The CDR3, as DNA: TGCAGCGGCGTAGGGGTAGATACGCAGTATTTT. The chain has TRBV29-1 and TRBJ2-3; possibly TRBD1 for D (5 bases). CDR3 length equals 11 residues. The germline V and J ends were trimmed by 7 bases and 5 bases, with 10 bases remaining between them. Germline CDR1 and CDR2: SQVTM and ANQGSEA.

The chain links TRBV6-5 to TRBJ2-1, with D hard to call. The DNA end favors TRBJ2-7, so the J call may be wrong. This CDR3 has 17 amino acids. The germline V gene has CDR1 MNHEY and CDR2 SVGAGI. The CDR3 bases are TGTGCCAGCAGTTTCCTTCAGCTGGGTCTCCCCTACAATGAGCAGTACTTC. Its translation: CASSFLQLGLPYNEQYF.

V usage is TRBV4-3 and J usage is TRBJ2-4; D may be TRBD1 (6 bases). Matching the DNA end better, TRBJ2-7 makes the J call doubtful. The CDR3 covers 16 residues. Germline CDR1 LGHNA, CDR2 YSLEER. The CDR3 here is CASSQDHTGWAYEQYF. The CDR3 DNA reads TGCGCCAGCAGCCAAGATCACACAGGGTGGGCCTACGAGCAGTACTTC.

This clonotype turned up a few times. The J gene is TRBJ2-6, the V gene TRBV4-3, with TRBD1 matching 8 bases. V lost 0 bases to trimming and J lost 3 bases; unmatched junction nucleotides: 7. Germline lookup yields CDR1 LGHNA and CDR2 YSLEER. The CDR3 contains 18 residues. The CDR3 region has the DNA TGCGCCAGCAGCCAAGATAGGCAGGGGGCGCGTGGGGCCAACGTCCTGACTTTC. Translated, it gives CASSQDRQGARGANVLTF.

V gene TRBV29-1 combines with J gene TRBJ2-6; TRBD2 might be the D (6 bases). CDR1 is SQVTM and CDR2 is ANQGSEA in the germline V gene. The CDR3 is 14 residues long. Trimming stripped 7 bases from V and 2 bases from J, with 12 bases between. DNA for the CDR3: TGCAGCGCCGAGGAGGGAGCTGGGGCCAACGTCCTGACTTTC. Translated: CSAEEGAGANVLTF.